This TCR beta chain was found in a study of PD-1 blockade in classical Hodgkin lymphoma. CDR3 length equals 15 residues. The V gene lost 4 bases and the J gene lost 4 bases, with 15 bases spanning the gap. CDR1 is SEHNR and CDR2 is FQNEAQ in the germline V gene (reference sequence). Study-level results: Baseline diversity was lower in partial responders and progressors than complete responders. Newly diagnosed patients reportedly trailed healthy donors in baseline TCR diversity. Excluded were patients who started nivolumab under 1 year after ASCT, a group that had lower diversity.

Only in-frame clones appear in the TCRdb table, and some are missing; sequencing was by immunoSEQ multiplex PCR. Of 120,000 to 150,000 clones in the sample, just under 80% were seen once. Autologous stem cell transplantation was followed by relapse in every patient, and brentuximab vedotin exposure varied. Points on this clone: The antigen is undetermined.

The receptor was isolated from a human donor with classical Hodgkin lymphoma. The chain couples TRBV7-9 to TRBJ2-3; D not resolved. The starting material was peripheral blood mononuclear cells (PBMCs), obtained before the second cycle of nivolumab. The CDR3 DNA is TGTGCCAGCAGCTCGCAGGCTCTAGGGTCAGATACGCAGTATTTT. Encoded protein: CASSSQALGSDTQYF. Together with reference TRBV7-9 and TRBJ2-3, the CDR3 gives the full variable domain: DTGVSQNPRHKITKRGQNVTFRCDPISEHNRLYWYRQTLGQGPEFLTYFQNEAQLEKSRLLSDRFSAERPKGSFSTLEIQRTEQGDSAMYLCASSSQALGSDTQYFGPGTRLTVL.